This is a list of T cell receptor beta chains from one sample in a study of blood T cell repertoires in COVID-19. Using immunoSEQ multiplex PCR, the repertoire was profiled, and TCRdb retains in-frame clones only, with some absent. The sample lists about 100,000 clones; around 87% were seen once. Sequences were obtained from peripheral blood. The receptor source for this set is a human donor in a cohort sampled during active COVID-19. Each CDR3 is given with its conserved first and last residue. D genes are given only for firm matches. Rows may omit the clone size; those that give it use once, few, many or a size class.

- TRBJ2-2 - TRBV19 TGTGCCAGTAGAAAAAGGGGCACCAACACCGGGGAGCTGTTTTTT CASRKRGTNTGELFF
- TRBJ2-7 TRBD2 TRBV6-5 TGTGCCAGCAGCATCATAGCGGGAGTCTACGAGCAGTACTTC CASSIIAGVYEQYF
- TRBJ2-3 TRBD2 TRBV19 TGTGCCAGTAGTATAGTCCCTCCGACTAGCGTGGCAGATACGCAGTATTTT CASSIVPPTSVADTQYF
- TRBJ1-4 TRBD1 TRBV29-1 TGCAGCGTTGGGGGACAGGGGGCTAATGAAAAACTGTTTTTT CSVGGQGANEKLFF
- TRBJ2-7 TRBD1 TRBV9 TGTGCCAGCAGCGTACTGGGACAGGGTTACGAGCAGTACTTC CASSVLGQGYEQYF
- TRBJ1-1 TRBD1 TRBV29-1 TGCAGCGTTGTTAGGACAGGAGGGGACACTGAAGCTTTCTTT CSVVRTGGDTEAFF
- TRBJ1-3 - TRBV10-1 TGCGCCAGCAGTAGGGACACCCACTCTGGAAACACCATATATTTT CASSRDTHSGNTIYF
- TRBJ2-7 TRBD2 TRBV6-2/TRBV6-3 TGTGCCAGCAGTCGAGCGGGAGCCTACGAGCAGTACTTC CASSRAGAYEQYF
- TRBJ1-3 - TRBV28 TGTGCCAGCAGTTTACTGGCAGGGGCGCGCCGAAACACCATATATTTT CASSLLAGARRNTIYF
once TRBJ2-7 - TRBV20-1 TGCAGTGCCAGCTATTGGGGGGAGGCTCTATTC CSASYWGEALF
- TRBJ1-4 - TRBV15 TGTGCCACCAGCAGAGATTGGGGGCAGGGGAATGAAAAACTGTTTTTT CATSRDWGQGNEKLFF
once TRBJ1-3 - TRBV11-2 TGTGCCAGCAGTATACAGGGCTATGGTGGAAACACCATATATTTT CASSIQGYGGNTIYF
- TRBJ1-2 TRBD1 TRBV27 TGTGCCAGCACCCCCGGGACAGGGACTTATGGCTACACCTTC CASTPGTGTYGYTF
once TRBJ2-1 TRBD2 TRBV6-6 TGTGCCAGCAGTTTAGCGGGAGGTACCTACAATGAGCAGTTCTTC CASSLAGGTYNEQFF
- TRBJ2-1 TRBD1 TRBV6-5 TGTGCCAGCAGTCGTGGGACAGTGAACTACAATGAGCAGTTCTTC CASSRGTVNYNEQFF
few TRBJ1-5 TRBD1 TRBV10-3 TGTGCCACCGCCGGGACAGGGGGCGTTGGCAATCAGCCCCAGCATTTT CATAGTGGVGNQPQHF
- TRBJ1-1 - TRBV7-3 TGTGCCAGCAGCTTAATGGGGGGGATGAACACTGAAGCTTTCTTT CASSLMGGMNTEAFF
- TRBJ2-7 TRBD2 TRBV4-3 TGCGCCAGCAGCCAAGGGCTAGCGGAAAGATACGAGCAGTACTTC CASSQGLAERYEQYF
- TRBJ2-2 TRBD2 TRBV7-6 TGTGCCAGCAGCTCCCGGACTAGCGGGAGGATGGCGAACACCGGGGAGCTGTTTTTT CASSSRTSGRMANTGELFF
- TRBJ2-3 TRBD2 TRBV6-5 TGTGCCAGCAGTTTTGGGACTAGCGGGATGGATACGCAGTATTTT CASSFGTSGMDTQYF
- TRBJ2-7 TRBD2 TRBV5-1 TGCGCCAGCAGCTTGCTAGGCGGGGGAGAGCAGTACTTC CASSLLGGGEQYF
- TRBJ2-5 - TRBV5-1 TGCGCCAGCGGTAGACAGGTCCAAGAGACCCAGTACTTC CASGRQVQETQYF
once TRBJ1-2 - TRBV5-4 TGTGCCAGCAGCCTTGTCGATGGCTACACCTTC CASSLVDGYTF
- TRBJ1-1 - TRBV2 TGTGCCAGCAGTGGGAGGGCTATGAACACTGAAGCTTTCTTT CASSGRAMNTEAFF
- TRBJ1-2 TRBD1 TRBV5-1 TGCGCCAGCAGCCTACGGACAGGGTGGGACTATGGCTACACCTTC CASSLRTGWDYGYTF
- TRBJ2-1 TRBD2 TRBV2 TGTGCCAGCAGTGCCATGGCTAGCGGGAAACAGTTCTTC CASSAMASGKQFF
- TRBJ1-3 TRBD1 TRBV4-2 TGTGCCAGCAGTCTGGACAGGGGCTCTGGAAACACCATATATTTT CASSLDRGSGNTIYF
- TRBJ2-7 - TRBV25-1 TGTGCCAGCAGTGGTCCCGTTACGGTGGTTTACGAGCAGTACTTC CASSGPVTVVYEQYF
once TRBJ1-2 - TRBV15 TGTGCCACCAGCAGAGATAGGGTCGCAGGGGCATATGGCTACACCTTC CATSRDRVAGAYGYTF
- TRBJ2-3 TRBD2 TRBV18 TGTGCCAGCTCAAGGCTAGCGGGAGAGACAGATACGCAGTATTTT CASSRLAGETDTQYF
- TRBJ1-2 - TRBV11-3 TGTGCCAGCAGCTCCGGGACACCTTGGGGCTACACCTTC CASSSGTPWGYTF
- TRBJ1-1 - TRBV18 TGTGCCAGCTCACTTATCGGGGAGGGCACTGAAGCTTTCTTT CASSLIGEGTEAFF
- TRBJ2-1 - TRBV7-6 TGTGCCAGCAGCTTAGGTCGGTCCAATGAGCAGTTCTTC CASSLGRSNEQFF
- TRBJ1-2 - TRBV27 TGTGCCAGCAGTTTTCGTGGTCAGAATGGCTACACCTTC CASSFRGQNGYTF
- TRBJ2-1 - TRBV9 TGTGCCAGCAGCCCCCTGAGATTGAGCTCCTACAATGAGCAGTTCTTC CASSPLRLSSYNEQFF
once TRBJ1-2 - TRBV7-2 TGTGCCAGCAGTTATACAGGTGTCTCATATGGCTACACCTTC CASSYTGVSYGYTF
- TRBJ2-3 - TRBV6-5 TGTGCCGGGACTGCGGGGAGCGCCGATACGCAGTATTTT CAGTAGSADTQYF
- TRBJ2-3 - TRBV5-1 TGCGCCAGCAGCTTGGGAGACTCAGGGGGGCAGGGCACAGATACGCAGTATTTT CASSLGDSGGQGTDTQYF
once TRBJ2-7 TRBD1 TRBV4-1 TGCGCCAGCAGTCTACGGCAGGGGGTAAGACCCTACGAGCAGTACTTC CASSLRQGVRPYEQYF
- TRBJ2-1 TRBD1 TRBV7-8 TGTGCCAGCAGCTTTTACACAGGGGGGAGCAATGAGCAGTTCTTC CASSFYTGGSNEQFF
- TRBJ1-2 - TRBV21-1 TGTGCCAGCAGCAAAGCGGGACAGGGTCAAGGCTACACCTTC CASSKAGQGQGYTF
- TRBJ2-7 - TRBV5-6 TGTGCCAGCAGCGTCGGGTACGAGCAGTACTTC CASSVGYEQYF
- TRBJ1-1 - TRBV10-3 TGTGCCATCAGTGAGTCGGCAGGGGTTACTGAAGCTTTCTTT CAISESAGVTEAFF
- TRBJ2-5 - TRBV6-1 TGTGCCAGCAGTGAAGCGGGGGGTGGGTCAGGAGAGACCCAGTACTTC CASSEAGGGSGETQYF
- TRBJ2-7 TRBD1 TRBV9 TGTGCCAGCAGCGTCGGGACAGGGATATACTACGAGCAGTACTTC CASSVGTGIYYEQYF
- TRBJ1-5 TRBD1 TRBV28 TGTGCCAGCAGCGCGCCCCTGACAGGGGGTGACAATCAGCCCCAGCATTTT CASSAPLTGGDNQPQHF
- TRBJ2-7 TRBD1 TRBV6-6 TGTGCCAGCAGTTCACTGCGGGACAGGGGCGACGAGCAGTACTTC CASSSLRDRGDEQYF
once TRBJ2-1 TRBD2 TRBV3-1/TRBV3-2 TGTGCCAGCAGCCATTTGGGACTAGCCCTCCGGGATGGGCAGTTCTTC CASSHLGLALRDGQFF
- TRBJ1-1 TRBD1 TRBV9 TGTGCCAGCAGCGCGACAGGGGGCGCGGGGACTGAAGCTTTCTTT CASSATGGAGTEAFF
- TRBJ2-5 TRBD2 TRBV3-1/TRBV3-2 TGTGCCAGCAGCCCCACCCGGGGGGGGCGCGGAGCTTTGGGCTTGCCAGTATTGTCCCAGTACTTC CASSPTRGGRGALGLPVLSQYF
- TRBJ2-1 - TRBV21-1 TGTGCCAGCAGCAAAGTTGTTTCTAGCGGGAGATCTTGGTTGCTCTTC CASSKVVSSGRSWLLF
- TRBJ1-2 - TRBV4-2 TGTGCCAGCAGCATAAGATTGGGAGGGAACTATGGCTACACCTTC CASSIRLGGNYGYTF
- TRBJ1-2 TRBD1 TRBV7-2 TGTGCCAGCAGCTGGGCAGGGGGAGATGGCTACACCTTC CASSWAGGDGYTF
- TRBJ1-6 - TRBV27 TGTGCCAGCAGTTCAGGGTACAATTCACCCCTCCACTTT CASSSGYNSPLHF
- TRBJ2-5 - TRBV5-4 TGTGCCAGCAGCCCTCTCCTAGGGGGAGAGACCCAGTACTTC CASSPLLGGETQYF
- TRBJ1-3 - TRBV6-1 TGTGCCAGCAGTGAACATGGAGGGGGAAACACCATATATTTT CASSEHGGGNTIYF
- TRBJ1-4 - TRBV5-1 TGCGCCAGCAGCTTGGCTGGGGAGGGTGAAAAACTGTTTTTT CASSLAGEGEKLFF